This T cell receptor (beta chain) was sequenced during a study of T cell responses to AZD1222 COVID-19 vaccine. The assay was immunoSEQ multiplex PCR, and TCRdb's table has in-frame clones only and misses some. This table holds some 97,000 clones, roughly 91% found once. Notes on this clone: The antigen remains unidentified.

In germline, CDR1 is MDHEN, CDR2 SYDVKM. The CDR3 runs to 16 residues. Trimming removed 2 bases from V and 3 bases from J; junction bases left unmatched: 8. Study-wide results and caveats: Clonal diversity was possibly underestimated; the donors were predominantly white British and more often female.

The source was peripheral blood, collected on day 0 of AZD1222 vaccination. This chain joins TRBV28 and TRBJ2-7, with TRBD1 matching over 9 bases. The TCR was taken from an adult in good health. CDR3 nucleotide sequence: TGTGCCAGCAGTTTAAGGTTCGGGACAGGGAACTACGAGCAGTACTTC. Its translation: CASSLRFGTGNYEQYF.